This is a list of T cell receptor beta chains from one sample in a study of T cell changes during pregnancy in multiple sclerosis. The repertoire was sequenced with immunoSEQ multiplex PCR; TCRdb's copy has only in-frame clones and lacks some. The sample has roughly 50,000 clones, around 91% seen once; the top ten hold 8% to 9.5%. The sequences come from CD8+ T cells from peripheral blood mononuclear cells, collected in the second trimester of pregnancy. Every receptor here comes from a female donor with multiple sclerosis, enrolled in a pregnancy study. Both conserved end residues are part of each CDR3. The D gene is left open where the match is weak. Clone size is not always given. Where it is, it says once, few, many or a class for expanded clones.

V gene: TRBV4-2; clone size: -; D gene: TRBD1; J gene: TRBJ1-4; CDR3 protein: CASRRGTGGTEKLFF; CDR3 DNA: TGTGCCAGCAGGAGAGGGACAGGGGGGACTGAAAAACTGTTTTTT
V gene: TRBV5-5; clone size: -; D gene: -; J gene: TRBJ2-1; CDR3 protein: CASSSPVSYNEQFF; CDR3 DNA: TGTGCCAGCAGCTCACCGGTATCCTACAATGAGCAGTTCTTC
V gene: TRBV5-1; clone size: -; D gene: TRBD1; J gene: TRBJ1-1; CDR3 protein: CASSLGQGLNTEAFF; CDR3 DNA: TGCGCCAGCAGCTTGGGACAGGGGCTAAACACTGAAGCTTTCTTT
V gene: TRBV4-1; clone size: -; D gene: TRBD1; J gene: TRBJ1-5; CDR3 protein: CASSQDLGQLNEPQHF; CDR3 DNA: TGCGCCAGCAGCCAAGATCTGGGACAGCTCAATGAGCCCCAGCATTTT
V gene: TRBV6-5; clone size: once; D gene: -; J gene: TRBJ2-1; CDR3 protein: CASRFSGNEQFF; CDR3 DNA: TGTGCCAGCCGTTTCTCCGGTAATGAGCAGTTCTTC
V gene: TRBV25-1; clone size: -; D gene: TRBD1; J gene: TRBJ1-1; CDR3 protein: CASSLGTGAEAFF; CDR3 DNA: TGTGCCAGCTCACTCGGGACAGGGGCTGAAGCTTTCTTT
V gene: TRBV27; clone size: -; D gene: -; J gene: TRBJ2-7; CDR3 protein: CASSQPRDSYEQYF; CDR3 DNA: TGTGCCAGCAGCCAGCCCAGGGACTCCTACGAGCAGTACTTC
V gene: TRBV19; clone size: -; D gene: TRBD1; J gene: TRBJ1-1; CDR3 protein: CATSSPDRVDTEAFF; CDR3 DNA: TGTGCCACCTCATCACCGGACAGGGTGGACACTGAAGCTTTCTTT
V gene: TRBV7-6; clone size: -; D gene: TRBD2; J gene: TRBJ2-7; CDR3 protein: CASSQYRASGVFGVYEQYF; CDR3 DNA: TGTGCCAGCAGCCAATACCGGGCTAGCGGGGTCTTCGGGGTCTACGAGCAGTACTTC
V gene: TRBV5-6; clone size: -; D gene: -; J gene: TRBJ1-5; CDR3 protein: CASSLGVGNQPQHF; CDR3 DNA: TGTGCCAGCAGCTTAGGGGTTGGCAATCAGCCCCAGCATTTT
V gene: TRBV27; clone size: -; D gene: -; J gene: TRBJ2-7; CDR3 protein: CASSLALGWEQYF; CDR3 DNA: TGTGCCAGCAGTCTGGCCCTGGGCTGGGAGCAGTACTTC
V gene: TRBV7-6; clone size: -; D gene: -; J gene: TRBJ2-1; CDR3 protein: CASSRENRGTYNEQFF; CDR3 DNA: TGTGCCAGCAGCCGCGAAAATCGGGGGACTTACAATGAGCAGTTCTTC
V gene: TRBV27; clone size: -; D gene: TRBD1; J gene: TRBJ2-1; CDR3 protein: CASNPQDRGLYNEQFF; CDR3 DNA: TGTGCCAGCAACCCCCAGGACAGGGGGCTCTACAATGAGCAGTTCTTC
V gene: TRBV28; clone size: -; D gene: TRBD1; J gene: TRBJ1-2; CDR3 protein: CASSISPGQTSYTF; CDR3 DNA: TGTGCCAGCAGTATCTCACCGGGACAGACGAGCTACACCTTC
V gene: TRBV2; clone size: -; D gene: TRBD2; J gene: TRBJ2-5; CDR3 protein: CASSVGLAGGGIRETQYF; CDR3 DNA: TGTGCCAGCAGTGTAGGACTAGCGGGGGGGGGTATTAGAGAGACCCAGTACTTC
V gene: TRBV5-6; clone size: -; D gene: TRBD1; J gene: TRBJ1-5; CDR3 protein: CASRPTSSRTGRRPAQHF; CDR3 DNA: TGTGCCAGCAGGCCGACATCAAGCCGGACAGGGCGGCGTCCAGCCCAGCATTTT
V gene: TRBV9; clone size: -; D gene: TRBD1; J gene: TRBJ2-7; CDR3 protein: CASSVGTGPSYEQYF; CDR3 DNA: TGTGCCAGCAGCGTGGGGACAGGACCGTCCTACGAGCAGTACTTC
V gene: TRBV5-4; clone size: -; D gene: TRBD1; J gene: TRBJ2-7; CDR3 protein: CASSVPGQGAKEQYF; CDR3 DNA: TGTGCCAGCAGCGTACCGGGACAGGGGGCGAAGGAGCAGTACTTC
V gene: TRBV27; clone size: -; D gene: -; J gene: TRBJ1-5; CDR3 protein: CASGLNQPQHF; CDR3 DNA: TGTGCCAGCGGGCTTAATCAGCCCCAGCATTTT
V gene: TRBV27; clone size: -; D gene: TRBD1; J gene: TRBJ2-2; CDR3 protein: CASSRDRASGELFF; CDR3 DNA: TGTGCCAGCAGCCGCGACAGGGCTTCCGGGGAGCTGTTTTTT